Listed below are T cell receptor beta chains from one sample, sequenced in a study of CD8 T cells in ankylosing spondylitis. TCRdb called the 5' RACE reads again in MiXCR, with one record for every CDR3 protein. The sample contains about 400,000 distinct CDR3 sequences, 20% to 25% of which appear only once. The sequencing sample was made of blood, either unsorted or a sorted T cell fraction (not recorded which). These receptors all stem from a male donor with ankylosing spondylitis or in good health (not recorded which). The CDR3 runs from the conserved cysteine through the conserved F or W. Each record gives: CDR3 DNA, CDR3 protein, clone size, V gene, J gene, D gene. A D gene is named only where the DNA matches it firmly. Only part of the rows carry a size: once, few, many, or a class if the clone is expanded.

CDR3 DNA: TGTGCCAGCAGCCACGGGCCAACCTACGAGCAGTACTTC; CDR3 protein: CASSHGPTYEQYF; clone size: -; V gene: TRBV7-2; J gene: TRBJ2-7; D gene: -
CDR3 DNA: TGTGCCAGTAGTAACCTCGGACCAACGCAGTATTTT; CDR3 protein: CASSNLGPTQYF; clone size: -; V gene: TRBV19; J gene: TRBJ2-3; D gene: -
CDR3 DNA: TGTGCCAGCAGCGAAAATGGGTTCGCATCAGATACGCAGTATTTT; CDR3 protein: CASSENGFASDTQYF; clone size: many; V gene: TRBV4-2; J gene: TRBJ2-3; D gene: -
CDR3 DNA: TGTGCCAGCAGCCACGGGACAAACTTATTCACAGATACGCAGTATTTT; CDR3 protein: CASSHGTNLFTDTQYF; clone size: few; V gene: TRBV11-1; J gene: TRBJ2-3; D gene: -
CDR3 DNA: TGTGCCAGCAGCACCTCCCGGGACAGCTACGAGCAGTACTTC; CDR3 protein: CASSTSRDSYEQYF; clone size: few; V gene: TRBV7-9; J gene: TRBJ2-7; D gene: TRBD1
CDR3 DNA: TGTGCCTTCCTGGGGTGGGGTGCGAACACCGGGGAGCTGTTTTTT; CDR3 protein: CAFLGWGANTGELFF; clone size: once; V gene: TRBV12-3/TRBV12-4; J gene: TRBJ2-2; D gene: -
CDR3 DNA: TGCAGTGCTAGAGATGTGGCGGGGGCACTCCAAGAGACCCAGTACTTC; CDR3 protein: CSARDVAGALQETQYF; clone size: -; V gene: TRBV20-1; J gene: TRBJ2-5; D gene: -
CDR3 DNA: TGCAGTGCTAGAGTGATGGCGTCCTACGAGCAGTACTTC; CDR3 protein: CSARVMASYEQYF; clone size: few; V gene: TRBV20-1; J gene: TRBJ2-7; D gene: -
CDR3 DNA: TGTGCCAGCTCACCACTAGGAGGGACCTCCTACAATGAGCAGTTCTTC; CDR3 protein: CASSPLGGTSYNEQFF; clone size: -; V gene: TRBV18; J gene: TRBJ2-1; D gene: -
CDR3 DNA: TGCAGCGGAGGGGACTTCAATGAGCAGTTCTTC; CDR3 protein: CSGGDFNEQFF; clone size: -; V gene: TRBV29-1; J gene: TRBJ2-1; D gene: -
CDR3 DNA: TGCGCCGCCTCAGGGGCAGGGACATACGAGCAGTACTTC; CDR3 protein: CAASGAGTYEQYF; clone size: few; V gene: TRBV10-2; J gene: TRBJ2-7; D gene: -
CDR3 DNA: TGTGCCAGCAGCCTAGGACTAGCTGCGCAGTATTTT; CDR3 protein: CASSLGLAAQYF; clone size: -; V gene: TRBV11-2; J gene: TRBJ2-3; D gene: TRBD2
CDR3 DNA: TGTGCCAGCAGTTCAGGGGTAGGGACTAGCGGGGGTACGAACACCGGGGAGCTGTTTTTT; CDR3 protein: CASSSGVGTSGGTNTGELFF; clone size: once; V gene: TRBV12-3/TRBV12-4; J gene: TRBJ2-2; D gene: TRBD2
CDR3 DNA: TGTGCCATCAGTGAGGAAGAGACCCAGTACTTC; CDR3 protein: CAISEEETQYF; clone size: few; V gene: TRBV10-3; J gene: TRBJ2-5; D gene: -
CDR3 DNA: TGTGCCAGCAGTGAACCAAGTCGGGTAGAAGAGACCCAGTACTTC; CDR3 protein: CASSEPSRVEETQYF; clone size: few; V gene: TRBV25-1; J gene: TRBJ2-5; D gene: -
CDR3 DNA: TGTGCCAGCAGCCAAGACGGTAGGGGATCCTACGAGCAGTACTTC; CDR3 protein: CASSQDGRGSYEQYF; clone size: -; V gene: TRBV4-2; J gene: TRBJ2-7; D gene: -
CDR3 DNA: TGTGCCAGCAGTGATTCGCAGGTGGAATTGTATGGCTACACCTTC; CDR3 protein: CASSDSQVELYGYTF; clone size: -; V gene: TRBV2; J gene: TRBJ1-2; D gene: -
CDR3 DNA: TGTGCCAGCAGCCAAGATCCCCTGCGGGGGCAAGAGACCCAGTACTTC; CDR3 protein: CASSQDPLRGQETQYF; clone size: -; V gene: TRBV3-1; J gene: TRBJ2-5; D gene: TRBD2
CDR3 DNA: TGTGCCAGCTCACCGACAAGACAGGGGGGCCAAGAGACCCAGTACTTC; CDR3 protein: CASSPTRQGGQETQYF; clone size: -; V gene: TRBV18; J gene: TRBJ2-5; D gene: TRBD1
CDR3 DNA: TGTGCCAGCAGGTCATCCCCTGCCCGCGGAGCAGATACGCAGTATTTT; CDR3 protein: CASRSSPARGADTQYF; clone size: -; V gene: TRBV7-9; J gene: TRBJ2-3; D gene: -
CDR3 DNA: TGTGCCAGCAGTTTATGGGGAAGGAGGTACTTC; CDR3 protein: CASSLWGRRYF; clone size: few; V gene: TRBV12-3/TRBV12-4; J gene: TRBJ2-7; D gene: -
CDR3 DNA: TGTGCCAGCAGTTACGCCCAGTCAGTTATAGCCAAAAACATTCAGTACTTC; CDR3 protein: CASSYAQSVIAKNIQYF; clone size: -; V gene: TRBV6-2/TRBV6-3; J gene: TRBJ2-4; D gene: -
CDR3 DNA: TGTGCCAGCACCCCCATTGACAGCTCCTACAATGAGCAGTTCTTC; CDR3 protein: CASTPIDSSYNEQFF; clone size: -; V gene: TRBV28; J gene: TRBJ2-1; D gene: -
CDR3 DNA: TGTGCCAGCAGCCTACCGACGGGACAGGAAACCTACGAGCAGTACTTC; CDR3 protein: CASSLPTGQETYEQYF; clone size: -; V gene: TRBV6-2/TRBV6-3; J gene: TRBJ2-7; D gene: TRBD1
CDR3 DNA: TGCGCCAGCAGCTTGGGAGGGACAGGGAAGTATCTTCGCGACACCGGGGAGCTGTTTTTT; CDR3 protein: CASSLGGTGKYLRDTGELFF; clone size: few; V gene: TRBV5-1; J gene: TRBJ2-2; D gene: TRBD1